This TCR beta chain is from a study of cytomegalovirus exposure and HLA in healthy donors. It was with 60 Vbeta and 13 Jbeta primers that the PCR ran. Using immunoSEQ multiplex PCR, the repertoire was profiled, and TCRdb retains in-frame clones only, with some absent. Found here are 150,000 to 200,000 clones, approximately 77% of them singletons; the top ten hold 7.4%. Germline V gene lookup returns CDR1 SGHTA and CDR2 FQGNSA. There are 15 residues in the CDR3. The V and J ends lost 2 bases and 10 bases respectively, with 20 bases between them. Study-wide results and limits: It emerged from a later analysis that several of the most significant clusters appeared to be linked to common viral pathogens. Association of a missense DCLRE1C variant with TCR beta V- and J-gene trimming was reported in a later analysis.

Comment on this clone: Its antigen is as yet unknown.

This chain joins TRBV7-2 and TRBJ1-1, with D possibly matching TRBD1 (6 bases). This TCR was sampled from a male donor in good health and CMV-seropositive. The sequencing sample was made of PBMCs. The CDR3 DNA follows: TGTGCCAGCAGCTTAAGCTTTAACAGGGATGGGGGAGCTTTCTTT. This sequence encodes CASSLSFNRDGGAFF.